The present T cell receptor beta chain was sequenced within a study of T-cell reconstitution after alpha-beta-depleted transplantation in children. As it was prepared, the TCRbeta library received unique molecular identifiers. TCRdb itself ran the PCR reads through MiXCR, one entry per CDR3 protein. The sample consists of approximately 210,000 distinct CDR3 sequences, under 20% of them appearing once. Trimming removed 0 bases at V and 8 bases at J, with 12 bases between. CDR1 is SGHNT, CDR2 YYREEE, per germline (reference sequence). CDR3 length: 15 residues. The sample holds many counts of this clonotype. Its antigen is undetermined. Findings and limits, study-wide: Surviving recipient T cells and intrathymic progenitors accounted for some patients' high TCRbeta diversity at day 60. Reportedly, roughly two months post-transplant, alpha-beta T cells arose from several hundred expanded graft clones. By one year post-transplant, T-cell counts and diversity largely arose from T cells that were newly produced.

This chain uses TRBV5-4 with TRBJ1-6, with D tentatively TRBD1 (6 bases). This clonotype originated in a male patient aged 2-15 years who had a stem cell transplant for acute lymphoblastic leukemia, so the T cells may come from the graft donor. The specimen comprised PBMCs, mostly from graft donor cells, sampled 360 days after TCRalphabeta/CD19-depleted stem cell transplant. DNA for the CDR3: TGTGCCAGCAGCTTGGGGGGGCAGTCGTATTCACCCCTCCACTTT. Its translation is CASSLGGQSYSPLHF.